The 7 T cell receptor beta chains presented below share a single source sample, sequenced in a study of pediatric ulcerative colitis. Profiled with immunoSEQ multiplex PCR; TCRdb holds only in-frame clones, not every one. The sample includes tens of thousands of clones, 73% of them seen just once. During colonoscopy, one to two rectal pinch biopsies were collected. The sample consisted of gut tissue. These receptors were collected from a boy younger than 18 with moderate ulcerative colitis.

The gene calls are TRBV15 and TRBJ2-2; D uncertain. V gave up 1 base and J gave up 4 bases, with 7 bases separating them. This CDR3 spans 14 amino acids. Germline V lookup: CDR1 LNHNV, CDR2 YYDKDF (reference sequence). CDR3 sequence: CATSRVTVTGELFF. CDR3 DNA sequence: TGTGCCACCAGCAGAGTTACAGTCACCGGGGAGCTGTTTTTT.

J is TRBJ2-7 and V is TRBV11-3; D possibly matches TRBD1 or TRBD2 (6 bases each). In germline, CDR1 is SGHNT, CDR2 YENEEA. V was trimmed by 3 bases and J by 6 bases, leaving 21 bases between them. The CDR3 covers 16 residues. CDR3 region: CASSLGTWVGGLEQYF. DNA for the CDR3: TGTGCCAGCAGCTTGGGTACATGGGTTGGGGGGCTCGAGCAGTACTTC.

This clone was recorded once. The V gene is TRBV6-6, the J gene TRBJ2-7; D remains ambiguous. Between the trimmed V and J ends, which lost 6 bases and 5 bases, there was a span of 17 bases. Germline V lookup: CDR1 MNHNY, CDR2 SVGAGI (reference sequence). The CDR3 covers 14 residues. The DNA for the CDR3 is TGTGCCAGCAGCCACCTCGCGGCCGTGAACGAGCAGTACTTC. Translating gives CASSHLAAVNEQYF.

This sequence joins TRBV7-6 and TRBJ2-3; D call uncertain. Between the trimmed V and J ends, which lost 0 bases and 6 bases, there was a span of 4 bases. CDR3 length: 12 amino acids. The germline CDR1 and CDR2 sequences are SGHVS and FNYEAQ. CDR3 coding DNA: TGTGCCAGCAGCTTAGCTTTTGATACGCAGTATTTT. This codes for CASSLAFDTQYF.

There are a few counts of this clone. The CDR3 protein is CASRPTGGNYGYTF. For the CDR3, the DNA is TGCGCCAGCAGGCCGACGGGAGGAAACTATGGCTACACCTTC. The gene calls are TRBV5-1 and TRBJ1-2; D not resolved. Germline CDR1 reads SGHRS; CDR2 reads YFSETQ. Trimming removed 5 bases from V and 2 bases from J, with 13 bases in between. The CDR3 is 14 amino acids.

The chain couples TRBV4-3 to TRBJ2-6; the D gene is possibly TRBD2 (6 bases). The CDR3 is 15 amino acids. Trimming removed 4 bases from V and 4 bases from J, with 11 bases in between. Germline CDR1 reads LGHNA; CDR2 reads YSLEER. CDR3 protein: CASSPGGVGANVLTF. The CDR3, as DNA: TGCGCCAGCAGCCCTGGAGGGGTAGGGGCCAACGTCCTGACTTTC.

The rearrangement links TRBV11-2 to TRBJ2-2; TRBD2 matches 10 bases. Germline V gene data show CDR1 as SGHAT and CDR2 as FQNNGV. The CDR3 spans 15 residues. V was pared by 6 bases and J by 5 bases, with 6 bases of the junction left unmatched. CDR3 sequence reads: CASRSLAGFTGELFF. The CDR3 DNA sequence: TGTGCCAGCAGATCACTAGCGGGGTTTACCGGGGAGCTGTTTTTT.